This T cell receptor (beta chain) was profiled in a study of blood T cell repertoires in COVID-19. Looking at the study overall: Donors in the United States, Italy and Spain gave samples during acute or convalescent COVID-19.

The CDR3 is 14 amino acids. Germline loops: CDR1 SGHDT, CDR2 YYEEEE. Between the trimmed V and J ends, which lost 1 base and 5 bases, there was a span of 12 bases. Under the authors' procedure: Estimation of nucleated cell counts was performed using reference gene primer amplification. The protocol was immunoSEQ multiplex PCR, while the TCRdb copy is restricted to in-frame clones and leaves out a portion. V, J and clone size reflect that table, while D and trimming were determined from the DNA. The data show about 47,000 clones, roughly four fifths seen once. Seattle patient enrollment occurred during active infection, with longitudinal follow-up thereafter.

The receptor's source is a woman over 75 with COVID-19, enrolled during active disease. V gene TRBV5-6 combines with J gene TRBJ2-5, with a possible D match to TRBD1 (5 bases). Input material: peripheral blood. CDR3 in amino acids: CASSLYSGRETQYF. The CDR3 region has the DNA TGTGCCAGCAGCTTGTACTCAGGGCGGGAGACCCAGTACTTC. The full variable domain, with the rest looked up from reference TRBV5-6 and TRBJ2-5, is DAGVTQSPTHLIKTRGQQVTLRCSPKSGHDTVSWYQQALGQGPQFIFQYYEEEERQRGNFPDRFSGHQFPNYSSELNVNALLLGDSALYLCASSLYSGRETQYFGPGTRLLVL.